The clone carrying this T cell receptor (beta chain) was recorded only once. CDR3 length: 14 residues. From germline, CDR1 is SGHAT and CDR2 FQNNGV. Trimming cost V 2 bases and J 4 bases, with 9 bases left between them. Sequencing templates came from extracted RNA that was reverse transcribed into cDNA. TCRdb's table, derived via immunoSEQ multiplex PCR, lists solely in-frame clones and lacks some. This repertoire shows approximately 160,000 clones, around three fifths found once; its top ten account for 13% to 15%. The data originate from a study of CD8+ T cells in alopecia areata. Study at large: A regimen of oral tofacitinib, 5 to 10 mg twice daily, was given to treated patients.

Treatment denoted: oral pan-JAK inhibitor, 5-10 mg twice daily. The chain employs TRBV11-2 and TRBJ2-4; D is unclear. The specimen comprised CD4+ T cells sorted from blood, sampled at week 24, from a patient treated with tofacitinib. The TCR sequence derives from a human donor with alopecia areata. This CDR3 reads CASSLSTSKNIQYF. CDR3 DNA sequence: TGTGCCAGCAGCTTAAGTACAAGTAAAAACATTCAGTACTTC.